This T cell receptor (beta chain) was sequenced during a study of cytomegalovirus exposure and HLA in healthy donors. With respect to this clone: What it recognizes is unknown.

CDR1 and CDR2 (germline): SGHAT, FQNNGV. The CDR3 extends over 14 amino acids. The V gene lost 4 bases and the J gene lost 4 bases, with 11 bases spanning the gap. Researchers ran the PCR with 60 Vbeta and 13 Jbeta primers. The protocol was immunoSEQ multiplex PCR, while the TCRdb copy is restricted to in-frame clones and leaves out a portion. Counted here are just over 60,000 clones, 87% occurring once; the ten biggest clones make up 1.4%. Findings and limits, study-wide: Cytomegalovirus association was assigned to about 150 TCR beta chains.

The sequencing sample was made of PBMCs. The clonotype was recovered from a man aged 18 to 30 in good health and CMV-seronegative. The chain combines TRBV11-2 with TRBJ1-5, with D uncertain. The CDR3 region is CASSSPTENQPQHF. For the CDR3, the DNA is TGTGCCAGCAGCTCTCCGACTGAGAATCAGCCCCAGCATTTT.